These 14 T cell receptor beta chains originate from one sample sequenced in a study of beta chain features in type 1 diabetes. Sequencing targeted expressed TCRB transcripts, as all isolated RNA had been reverse transcribed. Profiling relied on immunoSEQ multiplex PCR, and the TCRdb table lists in-frame clones only, not all of them. The repertoire includes hundreds of thousands of clones, around 13% of them detected once, and 5.5% to 7.5% sits in the top ten. Sequencing input: central memory CD4+ T cells from blood. The receptor source for this set is a man aged 30-40 years in good health.

In this sample, this clone turned up a few times. The junction shows a germline mismatch at one end, possibly a read error. V usage is TRBV10-3 and J usage is TRBJ2-5; 13 bases match TRBD2. Germline assignment: CDR1 ENHRY and CDR2 SYGVKD. The CDR3 sequence is 16 residues long. CDR3 DNA sequence: TGTGCCAGCAGTTACAGACTAGCGGGGGGCCCGGAGACCCAGTACTTC. Encoded protein: CASSYRLAGGPETQYF.

This clone has just a few counts. The rearrangement uses TRBV5-1 and TRBJ1-2; D is perhaps TRBD1 (6 bases). The CDR3 spans 15 residues. V was cut by 0 bases and J by 3 bases, with 12 bases left in between. Looked up from germline, CDR1 is SGHRS and CDR2 is YFSETQ. This chain's CDR3 is CASSLVVAGDYGYTF. CDR3 coding DNA: TGCGCCAGCAGCTTGGTGGTTGCAGGGGACTATGGCTACACCTTC.

Ten or more counts support this clone. The chain recombines TRBV7-2 with TRBJ2-3; D is unresolved. V was cut by 7 bases and J by 2 bases, with 13 bases left in between. This CDR3 comprises 14 residues. Per the germline V gene, CDR1 is SGHTA and CDR2 is FQGNSA. CDR3 amino acids: CASTQSGHTDTQYF. As DNA, the CDR3 is TGTGCCAGCACCCAATCCGGGCACACAGATACGCAGTATTTT. Supplemented by reference TRBV7-2 and TRBJ2-3, the full variable domain reads GAGVSQSPSNKVTEKGKDVELRCDPISGHTALYWYRQSLGQGLEFLIYFQGNSAPDKSGLPSDRFSAERTGGSVSTLTIQRTQQEDSAVYLCASTQSGHTDTQYFGPGTRLTVL.

This clone has more than one count but fewer than ten. V is TRBV6-1 and J is TRBJ1-5; D remains unclear. Germline CDR1 is MNHNS and CDR2 is SASEGT. The V end was cut by 4 bases, the J end by 5 bases, with 9 bases between. The CDR3 extends over 13 amino acids. DNA for the CDR3: TGTGCCAGCAGTGTTCAGGCCTATCAGCCCCAGCATTTT. The encoded protein is CASSVQAYQPQHF.

Notes on this clone: The identical CDR3 is also encoded by other nucleotide sequences in the sample. The V gene is TRBV27, the J gene TRBJ2-5; the match to TRBD1 covers 12 bases. Germline lookup yields CDR1 MNHEY and CDR2 SMNVEV (reference sequence). The CDR3 sequence is 15 residues long. V lost 4 bases, J lost 5 bases, and 5 bases stayed unmatched. CDR3: CASSSGTGGRETQYF. CDR3 nucleotide sequence: TGTGCCAGCAGTTCCGGGACAGGGGGCAGGGAGACCCAGTACTTC.

This clone appeared a few times. The chain joins TRBV29-1 to TRBJ2-5; 14 bases fit TRBD2. The CDR3 contains 17 residues. Germline V gives CDR1 SQVTM, CDR2 ANQGSEA. V trimming: 7 bases; J trimming: 4 bases; junction bases outside the gene matches: 14. CDR3 nucleotides: TGCAGCGGTGTGGGACTAGCGGGGGCTCGGCCCATAGAGACCCAGTACTTC. It encodes CSGVGLAGARPIETQYF.

Only one count was recorded for this clone. V and J are TRBV15 and TRBJ1-5; no firm D call. Germline CDR1 LNHNV, CDR2 YYDKDF (reference sequence). The length of the CDR3 is 15 residues. V lost 0 bases and J lost 3, with 9 bases in between. Here the CDR3 reads CATSRDTGYNQPQHF. The CDR3 nucleotides are TGTGCCACCAGCAGAGATACGGGGTACAATCAGCCCCAGCATTTT.

Only a few counts were recorded for this clone. The rearrangement joins TRBV10-3 to TRBJ2-7; 8 nucleotides line up with TRBD2. Germline V CDR1 and CDR2: ENHRY, SYGVKD. The CDR3 contains 16 residues. The J segment lost 12 bases and the V segment lost 0 bases, leaving 16 bases of the junction unmatched. CDR3: CAISESPLSGGQRRYF. The CDR3 nucleotides read TGTGCCATCAGTGAGTCGCCCTTAAGCGGGGGCCAACGAAGGTACTTC.

The CDR3 bases are TGTGCTAGTGGTCCACCCGGACTAGCCGGGGAGCTGTTTTTT. Residues: CASGPPGLAGELFF. The chain links TRBV12-5 to TRBJ2-2; TRBD2 agrees at 7 bases. The CDR3 has 14 residues. The V gene's germline CDR1 is LGHNT and CDR2 FRNRAP. Germline trimming cut 5 bases from V and 6 bases from J; bases unmatched to any gene: 6. The whole variable domain, filled in from reference TRBV12-5 and TRBJ2-2, reads DARVTQTPRHKVTEMGQEVTMRCQPILGHNTVFWYRQTMMQGLELLAYFRNRAPLDDSGMPKDRFSAEMPDATLATLKIQPSEPRDSAVYFCASGPPGLAGELFFGEGSRLTVL.

A remark on this clone: A much bigger clone sits one base away, suggesting this may be a read error. Other DNA sequences in this specimen translate into the identical CDR3. The chain has TRBV7-2 and TRBJ2-2, with TRBD2 as a possible D gene (6 bases). Germline CDR1 is SGHTA and CDR2 is FQGNSA. The length of the CDR3 is 13 residues. The CDR3 coding sequence is TGCGCCAGCAGCAGGGAGGTATCCGGGGAGCTGTTTTTT. It specifies CASSREVSGELFF.

This clone was seen more than once but under ten times. In DNA, the CDR3 is TGTGCCAGCTCACCAAATGTACAGGGTGGCTACACCTTC. Translated, it gives CASSPNVQGGYTF. The V gene is TRBV18, the J gene TRBJ1-2, with D possibly matching TRBD1 (6 bases). V was shortened by 2 bases and J by 7 bases, with 11 bases between the two germline ends. Germline CDR1 KGHSH, CDR2 LQKENI. The CDR3 runs 13 residues. The entire variable domain, with the rest obtained from reference TRBV18 and TRBJ1-2, is as follows: NAGVMQNPRHLVRRRGQEARLRCSPMKGHSHVYWYRQLPEEGLKFMVYLQKENIIDESGMPKERFSAEFPKEGPSILRIQQVVRGDSAAYFCASSPNVQGGYTFGSGTRLTVV.

On this clone: Other DNA variants within this sample encode the same CDR3. The gene calls are TRBV10-3 and TRBJ2-5, with a tentative D call TRBD2 (5 bases). Germline V gene lookup returns CDR1 ENHRY and CDR2 SYGVKD. The CDR3 totals 13 residues. V was trimmed by 0 bases and J by 5 bases, leaving 7 bases between them. The CDR3 sequence is CAISESPGETQYF. CDR3 sequence (DNA): TGTGCCATCAGTGAGTCTCCGGGGGAGACCCAGTACTTC.

This clone turned up a few times. The chain links TRBV6-1 to TRBJ1-2, with TRBD1 identical over 8 bases. Germline CDR1 and CDR2: MNHNS and SASEGT. The ends lost 8 bases at V and 6 bases at J; junction bases unmatched: 8. This CDR3 region has 13 residues. As DNA, the CDR3 is TGTGCCAGCCGCCGGACAGGGAAAGATGGCTACACCTTC. Amino acids: CASRRTGKDGYTF.

V gene TRBV2 combines with J gene TRBJ1-1; the D is unclear. Germline loops: CDR1 SNHLY, CDR2 FYNNEI. This CDR3 contains 14 residues. The ends were cut back, 1 base at V and 1 base at J, with 7 bases in the middle. CDR3 residues: CASSEGPGNTEAFF. CDR3 bases: TGTGCCAGCAGTGAAGGCCCGGGGAACACTGAAGCTTTCTTT. Using reference TRBV2 and TRBJ1-1 for the parts outside the CDR3, the full variable domain is EPEVTQTPSHQVTQMGQEVILRCVPISNHLYFYWYRQILGQKVEFLVSFYNNEISEKSEIFDDQFSVERPDGSNFTLKIRSTKLEDSAMYFCASSEGPGNTEAFFGQGTRLTVV.